The present entry profiles one T cell receptor beta chain with its context. Its matching antigen is unknown. This entry comes from a study of ipilimumab plus nivolumab after autologous stem cell transplantation. About the research overall: Median doses per patient: roughly 5 ipilimumab, about 8 nivolumab. Both relapsed and primary refractory DLBCL were included.

Study results and limitations: Authors suggest TCR repertoire, Treg phenotype and gut microbiota support further study.

Checkpoint therapy with ipilimumab 1 mg/kg began 14 to 28 days after transplant. Deletions cut 3 bases from V and 3 bases from J, with 14 bases between. Per the germline V gene, CDR1 is GTSNPN and CDR2 is SVGIG (reference sequence). The CDR3 runs 14 residues. TCRdb's table, derived via immunoSEQ multiplex PCR, lists solely in-frame clones and lacks some. The profile shows around 23,000 clones, roughly 70% of them singletons. The V and J genes are TRBV30 and TRBJ1-2; D remains unclear. Sequences were derived from PBMCs, sampled in a trial of ipilimumab plus nivolumab as post-transplant consolidation. The clonotype comes from a male donor with diffuse large B-cell lymphoma. The CDR3 DNA reads TGTGCCTGGAGCGATGAAATACGTCACTATGGCTACACCTTC. Amino acid sequence: CAWSDEIRHYGYTF.